This TCR beta chain was recovered during a study of blood T cell repertoires in COVID-19. Study-wide background: Italy, Spain and the United States were the sources of the convalescent and acute COVID-19 samples. T cells, B-cell-depleted T cells, or PBMCs provided the cDNA or gDNA that served as material.

Germline trimming cut 4 bases from V and 2 bases from J; bases unmatched to any gene: 5. Germline loops: CDR1 LNHDA, CDR2 SQIVND (reference sequence). The CDR3 consists of 16 residues. Per the study methods: Scientists estimated how many nucleated cells there were by amplifying reference gene primers. Clones were sequenced by immunoSEQ multiplex PCR, and TCRdb holds only the in-frame ones, with some missing. V and J calls plus clone size are reproduced from that table; the DNA served to infer D and trimming. The table has 200,000 to 300,000 clones, approximately 86% seen once. The sequence was collected from a man aged 30 to 39 with active or convalescent COVID-19. Sequenced sample: peripheral blood. V gene TRBV19 combines with J gene TRBJ2-6; 7 positions agree with TRBD2. This CDR3 reads CASSTTLAAGANVLTF. The CDR3 DNA reads TGTGCCAGTAGTACAACTCTAGCGGCTGGGGCCAACGTCCTGACTTTC.